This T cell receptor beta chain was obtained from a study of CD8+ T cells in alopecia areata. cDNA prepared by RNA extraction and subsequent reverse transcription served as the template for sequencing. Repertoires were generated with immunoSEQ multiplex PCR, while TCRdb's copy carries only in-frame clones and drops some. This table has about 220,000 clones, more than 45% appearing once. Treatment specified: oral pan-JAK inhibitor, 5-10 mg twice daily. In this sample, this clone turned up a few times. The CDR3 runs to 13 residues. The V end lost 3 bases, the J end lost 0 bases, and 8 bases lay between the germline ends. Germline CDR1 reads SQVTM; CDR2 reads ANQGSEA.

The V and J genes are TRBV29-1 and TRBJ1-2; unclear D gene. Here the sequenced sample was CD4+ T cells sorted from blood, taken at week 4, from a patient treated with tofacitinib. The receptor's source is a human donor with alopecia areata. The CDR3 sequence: CSVDSGANYGYTF. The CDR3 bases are TGCAGCGTTGATTCGGGAGCTAACTATGGCTACACCTTC.